The T cell receptor (beta chain) described here comes from a study of shared clonotypes between healthy human individuals. Trimming stripped 2 bases from V and 7 bases from J, with 11 bases between. The CDR3 spans 13 residues. Germline V CDR1 and CDR2: SNHLY, FYNNEI. Nashville, Tennessee was home to all donors, each a Caucasian adult. DNA at approximately 200 ng, some 31,000 T cell genomes, went into sorted-subset replicate PCRs. The method was immunoSEQ multiplex PCR; TCRdb's version includes in-frame clones alone and lacks a portion of them. The table has under 1,100,000 clones, under 80% seen once. Points from the study as a whole: Blood was the only sampled material, and tissue repertoires likely differ. Clonotype sharing among donors likely depends on sequencing depth.

This clone turned up a few times. Its specificity is not known. Sequenced sample: memory CD4+ T cells sorted from blood. Subset specified: CD45RA-negative fraction. The rearrangement joins TRBV2 to TRBJ1-1, with D perhaps TRBD1 (6 bases). The origin of this receptor is a man younger than 35 in good health. CDR3 protein: CASSEQGLLEAFF. CDR3 DNA: TGTGCCAGCAGTGAACAGGGGCTCCTTGAAGCTTTCTTT.